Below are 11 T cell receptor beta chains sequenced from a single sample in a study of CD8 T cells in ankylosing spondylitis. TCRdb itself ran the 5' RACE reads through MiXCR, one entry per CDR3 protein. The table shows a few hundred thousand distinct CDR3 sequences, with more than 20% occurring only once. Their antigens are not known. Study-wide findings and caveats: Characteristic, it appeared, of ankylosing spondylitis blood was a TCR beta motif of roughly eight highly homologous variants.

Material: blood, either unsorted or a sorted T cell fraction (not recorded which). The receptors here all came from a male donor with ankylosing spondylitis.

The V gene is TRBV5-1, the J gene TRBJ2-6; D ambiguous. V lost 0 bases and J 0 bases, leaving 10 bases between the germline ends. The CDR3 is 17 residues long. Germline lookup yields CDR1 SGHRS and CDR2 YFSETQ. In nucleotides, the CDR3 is TGCGCCAGCAGCTTGGCCCTTCAATCCTCTGGGGCCAACGTCCTGACTTTC. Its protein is CASSLALQSSGANVLTF.

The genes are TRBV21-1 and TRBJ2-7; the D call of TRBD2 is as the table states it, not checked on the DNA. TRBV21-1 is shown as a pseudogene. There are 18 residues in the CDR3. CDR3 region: CASSKFGGGLAEGYEQYF. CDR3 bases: TGTGCCAGCAGCAAATTTGGGGGGGGACTAGCGGAGGGCTACGAGCAGTACTTC.

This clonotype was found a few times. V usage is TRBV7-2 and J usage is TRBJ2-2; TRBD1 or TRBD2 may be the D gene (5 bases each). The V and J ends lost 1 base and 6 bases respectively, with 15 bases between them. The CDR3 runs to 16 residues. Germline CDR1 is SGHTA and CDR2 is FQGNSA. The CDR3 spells CASSLDSWDVSGELFF. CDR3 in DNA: TGTGCCAGCAGCTTAGACTCGTGGGACGTATCCGGGGAGCTGTTTTTT.

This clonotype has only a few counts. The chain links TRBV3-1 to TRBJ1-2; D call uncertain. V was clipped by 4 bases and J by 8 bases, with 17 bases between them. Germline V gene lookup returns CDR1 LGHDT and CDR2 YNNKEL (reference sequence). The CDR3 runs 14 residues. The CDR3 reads CASSLKISWTGYTF. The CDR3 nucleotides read TGTGCCAGCAGCCTCAAGATTTCGTGGACCGGCTACACCTTC.

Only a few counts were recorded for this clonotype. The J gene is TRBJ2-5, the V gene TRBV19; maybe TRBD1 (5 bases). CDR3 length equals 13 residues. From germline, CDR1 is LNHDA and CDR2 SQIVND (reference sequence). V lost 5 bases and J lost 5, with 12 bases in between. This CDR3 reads CASSPGRAETQYF. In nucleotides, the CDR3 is TGTGCCAGTAGTCCTGGCAGGGCCGAGACCCAGTACTTC.

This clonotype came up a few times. CDR3: CASSLWTVSSYEQYF. The CDR3 nucleotides read TGTGCCAGCAGTTTATGGACCGTGAGCTCCTACGAGCAGTACTTC. This rearrangement joins TRBV28 to TRBJ2-7; no reliable D call. V lost 0 bases and J 0 bases, leaving 9 bases between the germline ends. Germline CDR1 is MDHEN and CDR2 is SYDVKM. The CDR3 has 15 residues.

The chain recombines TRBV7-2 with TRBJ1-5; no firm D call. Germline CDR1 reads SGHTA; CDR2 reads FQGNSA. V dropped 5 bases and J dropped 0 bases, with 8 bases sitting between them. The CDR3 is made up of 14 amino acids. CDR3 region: CASSPRSSNQPQHF. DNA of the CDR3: TGTGCCAGCAGCCCTAGGAGTAGCAATCAGCCCCAGCATTTT.

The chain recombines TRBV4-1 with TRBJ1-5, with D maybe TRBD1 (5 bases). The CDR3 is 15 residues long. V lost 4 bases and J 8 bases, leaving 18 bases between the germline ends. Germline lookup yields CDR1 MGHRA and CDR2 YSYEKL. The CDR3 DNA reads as TGCGCCAGCAGCCCAGTGATTGAGATAGGGGAGCCCCAGCATTTT. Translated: CASSPVIEIGEPQHF.

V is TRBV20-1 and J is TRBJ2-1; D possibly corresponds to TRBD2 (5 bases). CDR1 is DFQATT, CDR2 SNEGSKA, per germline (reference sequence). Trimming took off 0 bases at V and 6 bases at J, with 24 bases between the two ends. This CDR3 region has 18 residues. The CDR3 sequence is CSARDWGSASNPINEQFF. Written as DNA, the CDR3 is TGCAGTGCTAGAGATTGGGGTAGCGCGAGCAATCCGATCAATGAGCAGTTCTTC.

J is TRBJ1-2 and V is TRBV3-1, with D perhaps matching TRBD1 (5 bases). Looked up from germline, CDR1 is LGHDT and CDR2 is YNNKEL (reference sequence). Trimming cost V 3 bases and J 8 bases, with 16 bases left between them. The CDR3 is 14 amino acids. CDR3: CASSHQGESRGYTF. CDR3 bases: TGTGCCAGCAGCCACCAAGGGGAGTCCCGCGGCTACACCTTC.

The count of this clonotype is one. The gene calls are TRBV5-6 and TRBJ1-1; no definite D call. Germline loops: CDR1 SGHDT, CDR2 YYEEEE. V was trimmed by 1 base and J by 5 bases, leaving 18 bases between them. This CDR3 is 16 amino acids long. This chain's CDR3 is CASSLFRSPLGTEAFF. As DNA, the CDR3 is TGTGCCAGCAGCTTGTTCCGCAGTCCCTTGGGAACTGAAGCTTTCTTT.